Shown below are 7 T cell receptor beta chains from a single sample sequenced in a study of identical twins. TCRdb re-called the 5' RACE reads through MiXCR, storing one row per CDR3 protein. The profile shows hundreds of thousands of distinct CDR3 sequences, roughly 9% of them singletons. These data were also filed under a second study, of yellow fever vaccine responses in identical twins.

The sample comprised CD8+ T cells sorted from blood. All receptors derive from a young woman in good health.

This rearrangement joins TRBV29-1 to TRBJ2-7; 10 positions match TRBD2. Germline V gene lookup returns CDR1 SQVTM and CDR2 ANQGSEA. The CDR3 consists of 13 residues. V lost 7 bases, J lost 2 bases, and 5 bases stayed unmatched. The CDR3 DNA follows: TGCAGCGCACTAGCGGGATCAACCTACGAGCAGTACTTC. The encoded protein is CSALAGSTYEQYF.

The CDR3 spells CASSYSGQSSYEQYF. In DNA form, the CDR3 reads TGTGCCAGCAGTTACTCGGGGCAGAGCTCCTACGAGCAGTACTTC. This chain joins TRBV6-5 and TRBJ2-7; D may be TRBD1 (5 bases). The V end lost 0 bases, the J end lost 0 bases, and 9 bases lay between the germline ends. CDR1 is MNHEY, CDR2 SVGAGI, per germline. The CDR3 extends over 15 amino acids.

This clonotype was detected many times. The CDR3: CASRRDLLALQETQYF. The CDR3 nucleotides read TGTGCCAGCAGAAGGGACTTACTAGCGCTCCAAGAGACCCAGTACTTC. V and J are TRBV12-3 or TRBV12-4 and TRBJ2-5; 7 bases fit TRBD2. Trimming at V came to 6 bases and at J to 1 base, leaving 11 bases not matched to a gene. The CDR3 sequence is 16 residues long.

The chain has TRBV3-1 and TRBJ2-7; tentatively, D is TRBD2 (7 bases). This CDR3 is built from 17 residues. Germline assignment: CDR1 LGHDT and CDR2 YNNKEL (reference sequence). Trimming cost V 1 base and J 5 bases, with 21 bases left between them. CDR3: CASSQGVGGRNTHEQYF. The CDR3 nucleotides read TGTGCCAGCAGCCAAGGGGTGGGGGGGCGGAACACCCACGAGCAGTACTTC.

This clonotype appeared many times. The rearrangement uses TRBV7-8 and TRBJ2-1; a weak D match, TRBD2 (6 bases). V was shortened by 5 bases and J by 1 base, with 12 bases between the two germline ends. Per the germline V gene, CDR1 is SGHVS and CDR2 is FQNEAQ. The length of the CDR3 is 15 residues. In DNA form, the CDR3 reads TGTGCCAGCAGCCTCGGGACTCAATCCTACAATGAGCAGTTCTTC. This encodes CASSLGTQSYNEQFF.

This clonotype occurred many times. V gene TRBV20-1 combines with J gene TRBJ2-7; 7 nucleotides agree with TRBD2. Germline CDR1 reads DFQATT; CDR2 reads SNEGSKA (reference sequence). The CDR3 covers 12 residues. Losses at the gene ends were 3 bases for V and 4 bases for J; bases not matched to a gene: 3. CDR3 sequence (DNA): TGCAGTGCTAGCGGGGGGTTTTACGAGCAGTACTTC. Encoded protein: CSASGGFYEQYF.

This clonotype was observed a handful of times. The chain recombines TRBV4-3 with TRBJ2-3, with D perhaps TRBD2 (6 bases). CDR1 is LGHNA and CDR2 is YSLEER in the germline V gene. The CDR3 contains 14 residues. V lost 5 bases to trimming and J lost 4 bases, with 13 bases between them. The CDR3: CASSGRLVADTQYF. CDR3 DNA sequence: TGCGCCAGCAGCGGCAGACTAGTGGCAGATACGCAGTATTTT.